The present entry profiles one T cell receptor (beta chain) with its context. Its target antigen remains unknown. Since the receptor is from a mouse, mouse gene names and germline sequences apply. The CDR3 end falls 1 residue outside the read, so it is completed with the germline J gene. This specimen belongs to a study of tissue T cells after allogeneic stem cell transplantation (dated by TCRdb to between 2020 and 2023). Context from the whole study: TCR beta repertoires were profiled across many tissues obtained from research autopsies of patients with and without GVHD, as well as in mouse models of GVHD. The human part of the study was a prospective observational study with no blinding and no randomization. The research as a whole found: The patient cohort was small and clinically heterogeneous, and sampling depth was acknowledged as a limitation. Which tissue TCRs were alloreactive or antigen-specific was not determined in the study, and some clones might have been persisting host cells. Within patients, how anatomically similar tissues were was a major factor shaping TCR repertoire composition, regardless of disease or transplant status. Only a few T cell clones appeared in more than one patient, yet motif-based clustering showed tissue-specific repertoire signatures that were shared between patients. In both patients and mice, only a limited portion of the TCR repertoire detected in tissues was captured by blood and spleen T cells.

CDR1 and CDR2 were assigned from the germline V gene (reference sequence) as LGHDT and YNNKQL. Trimmed from V: 3 bases; trimmed from J: 1 base; junction bases lacking a gene match: 6. The CDR3 covers 16 residues, taking in both the cysteine and the phenylalanine. Only the CDR3 bases that were read are kept: 45 of them, in frame from base 1. Before genomic DNA was isolated with the DNeasy Blood & Tissue Kit, mouse tissues were minced with razor blades in buffered saline. Library method: the immunoSEQ multiplex PCR assay. TCRbeta CDR3 sequencing was done by Adaptive Biotechnologies at survey depth, reporting CDR3 sequences, V/J genes, productive frequency and template counts. TCR beta CDR3 regions were amplified from genomic DNA rather than RNA. Per the source publication's procedure: Jensen-Shannon divergence was used to quantify pairwise repertoire overlap between tissues, with a value of 1 meaning complete divergence and a value of 0 meaning identical repertoires. Based on pairwise JSD values, tissues were grouped by single-linkage agglomerative hierarchical clustering, and the results were shown as dendrograms. GLIPH2 was applied to all patient samples using simulation_depth 1000, kmer_min_depth 3, and cdr3_length_cutoff 8, and only groups with more than two unique CDR3s were retained. In a standardized tissue-overlap score, Jaccard GLIPH-group overlap across patients was extrapolated to a standard repertoire size of 1000 clones. Linear mixed-effect models, with tissue as a fixed effect and individual as a random effect, were used to test how diversity related to clinical or experimental variables. TCRdb stores this immuneACCESS table with in-frame sequences only. Part of the clones is absent; in the studies checked, under half of the shortfall reflects unresolved V genes, and no reason is known for the rest. Clone size and the V and J calls come from that table; the DNA yielded D and trimming. This sample gives about 22,000 clones in total; around 77% of them show up just once. The ten biggest clones cover over 0.6% of the sample.

The clonotype comes from a female BALB/c mouse in good health. The haplotype of this strain at the MHC is H2-d. Sample: spleen. Recombination linked TRBV4 to TRBJ2-4; the central 8 bases match TRBD2. CDR3 DNA, as far as it was read: TGTGCCAGCAGCTACCCCCAACTGGGGGGTCAAAACACCTTGTAC. Its protein reads: CASSYPQLGGQNTLY. The full CDR3 protein is CASSYPQLGGQNTLYF.